This T cell receptor beta chain derives from a study of shared clonotypes between healthy human individuals. In the naive CD8 group, cells lacked CD45RO and were positively selected for CCR7, so terminally differentiated effector memory CD45RA+ cells were left out. Turning to this clone: The target antigen is unknown.

Overall study results and limits: The study drew on few donors, limiting represented genetic and exposure-history diversity.

CDR1 and CDR2 from the germline V gene are LGHNA and YSLEER. V lost 0 bases and J 3 bases, leaving 9 bases between the germline ends. There are 14 residues in the CDR3. This table comes from immunoSEQ multiplex PCR, and its TCRdb copy is limited to in-frame clones, with some not included. The table has around 2,000,000 clones, just under 95% seen once. J is TRBJ2-7 and V is TRBV4-3; perhaps TRBD2 as D (6 bases). The sequence derives from a man between 18 and 35 years old in good health. The sequenced sample was naive CD8+ T cells sorted from blood. CDR3 amino acids: CASSQDRDFYEQYF. The CDR3, as DNA: TGCGCCAGCAGCCAAGATAGGGACTTCTACGAGCAGTACTTC.